The 3 T cell receptor beta chains listed next were all sequenced from one sample in a study of shared clonotypes between healthy human individuals. Produced via immunoSEQ multiplex PCR; TCRdb's table is partial and in-frame only. The sample contains about 1 million clones, about three quarters of which appear only once. The sample comprised memory CD4+ T cells sorted from blood. Subset described: CD45RA-negative fraction. The receptors come from a man between 18 and 29 years old in good health.

J is TRBJ2-1 and V is TRBV2; 7 bases match TRBD2. The CDR3 spans 13 residues. The V gene end was trimmed by 9 bases and the J gene end by 1 base; junction bases not matched to a gene: 3. Germline V gene lookup returns CDR1 SNHLY and CDR2 FYNNEI. The DNA for the CDR3 is TGTGCCAGTGGCGGGGGTTCCTACAATGAGCAGTTCTTC. Amino acid sequence: CASGGGSYNEQFF.

The chain uses TRBV6-5 and TRBJ1-5; D gene uncertain. V was shortened by 4 bases and J by 0 bases, with 10 bases between the two germline ends. CDR1 and CDR2 (germline): MNHEY, SVGAGI. This CDR3 spans 15 amino acids. The CDR3 nucleotides are TGTGCCAGCAGTTTCGACGGGAGTAGCAATCAGCCCCAGCATTTT. This codes for CASSFDGSSNQPQHF.

This rearrangement joins TRBV27 to TRBJ2-7; 7 bases match TRBD1. CDR1 and CDR2 from the germline V gene are MNHEY and SMNVEV (reference sequence). V lost 6 bases and J lost 2; bases outside the gene matches: 10. This CDR3 spans 15 amino acids. This CDR3 is CASSNTGVGAYEQYF. The CDR3, as DNA: TGTGCCAGCAGCAATACAGGGGTTGGGGCCTACGAGCAGTACTTC.